A selection of T cell receptor beta chains follows, all from one sample in a study of graft-versus-host responses after intestinal transplantation. Assay: immunoSEQ multiplex PCR; the TCRdb copy retains only in-frame clones and omits some. The sample contains some 23,000 clones, roughly 94% of which appear only once. The material sequenced was PBMCs, taken 156 days after intestinal transplant. Source of these receptors: a human patient who received an intestinal transplant, so some T cells may come from the graft donor. CDR3s include the opening cysteine and the closing phenylalanine or tryptophan. A D gene is named only where the DNA matches it firmly. Clone sizes are given selectively: once, few, many, or a class where the clone is expanded.

clone size: -
V gene: TRBV19
J gene: TRBJ2-7
D gene: TRBD1
CDR3 protein: CASSIGTGYPSYEQYF
CDR3 DNA: TGTGCCAGTAGTATTGGGACAGGATACCCTTCCTACGAGCAGTACTTC

clone size: -
V gene: TRBV9
J gene: TRBJ2-1
D gene: TRBD2
CDR3 protein: CASSEGLAGGRSYNEQFF
CDR3 DNA: TGTGCCAGCAGCGAGGGACTAGCGGGGGGAAGGTCCTACAATGAGCAGTTCTTC

clone size: -
V gene: TRBV30
J gene: TRBJ1-4
D gene: TRBD1
CDR3 protein: CAWSVQGGWYEKLFF
CDR3 DNA: TGTGCCTGGAGTGTACAGGGGGGGTGGTACGAAAAACTGTTTTTT

clone size: -
V gene: TRBV5-6
J gene: TRBJ1-2
D gene: -
CDR3 protein: CASSAPGPDWGYTF
CDR3 DNA: TGTGCCAGCAGCGCACCGGGACCAGACTGGGGCTACACCTTC

clone size: -
V gene: TRBV30
J gene: TRBJ1-2
D gene: TRBD1
CDR3 protein: CAWSAGIGQGAHGYTF
CDR3 DNA: TGTGCCTGGAGTGCAGGGATCGGACAGGGGGCGCACGGCTACACCTTC

clone size: -
V gene: TRBV19
J gene: TRBJ2-7
D gene: -
CDR3 protein: CASSIGYEQYF
CDR3 DNA: TGTGCCAGTAGTATTGGCTACGAGCAGTACTTC

clone size: -
V gene: TRBV2
J gene: TRBJ1-2
D gene: -
CDR3 protein: CASRSGFDGYTF
CDR3 DNA: TGTGCCAGCAGGTCAGGGTTCGATGGCTACACCTTC

clone size: -
V gene: TRBV7-2
J gene: TRBJ1-2
D gene: TRBD1
CDR3 protein: CASSPGTGRGGYTF
CDR3 DNA: TGTGCCAGCAGCCCAGGGACAGGGAGGGGTGGCTACACCTTC

clone size: -
V gene: TRBV6-5
J gene: TRBJ2-7
D gene: -
CDR3 protein: CASSDLAEQYF
CDR3 DNA: TGTGCCAGCAGTGATCTTGCAGAGCAGTACTTC

clone size: -
V gene: TRBV19
J gene: TRBJ2-2
D gene: TRBD1
CDR3 protein: CASSPRDRGKAGELFF
CDR3 DNA: TGTGCCAGTAGTCCTCGGGACAGGGGGAAGGCCGGGGAGCTGTTTTTT

clone size: -
V gene: TRBV7-9
J gene: TRBJ2-7
D gene: TRBD1
CDR3 protein: CASSLAWGQGAHEQYF
CDR3 DNA: TGTGCCAGCAGCTTAGCTTGGGGGCAGGGGGCCCACGAGCAGTACTTC

clone size: -
V gene: TRBV4-1
J gene: TRBJ2-1
D gene: TRBD2
CDR3 protein: CASSQDRLAVYNEQFF
CDR3 DNA: TGCGCCAGCAGCCAAGATCGGCTAGCGGTTTACAATGAGCAGTTCTTC

clone size: -
V gene: TRBV13
J gene: TRBJ1-2
D gene: -
CDR3 protein: CAILNNYGYTF
CDR3 DNA: TGTGCCATCCTGAACAATTATGGCTACACCTTC

clone size: -
V gene: TRBV9
J gene: TRBJ2-7
D gene: -
CDR3 protein: CASSGEQYSYEQYF
CDR3 DNA: TGTGCCAGCAGCGGAGAACAGTACTCCTACGAGCAGTACTTC

clone size: once
V gene: TRBV19
J gene: TRBJ1-2
D gene: -
CDR3 protein: CASSIGGSGYTF
CDR3 DNA: TGTGCCAGTAGTATTGGAGGGAGCGGCTACACCTTC

clone size: -
V gene: TRBV5-1
J gene: TRBJ2-5
D gene: -
CDR3 protein: CASSLVGSEETQYF
CDR3 DNA: TGCGCCAGCAGCTTGGTCGGTAGCGAAGAGACCCAGTACTTC

clone size: -
V gene: TRBV13
J gene: TRBJ2-7
D gene: TRBD2
CDR3 protein: CASSSGLAGASYEQYF
CDR3 DNA: TGTGCCAGCAGCTCGGGACTAGCGGGGGCCTCCTACGAGCAGTACTTC

clone size: -
V gene: TRBV7-2
J gene: TRBJ2-7
D gene: TRBD2
CDR3 protein: CASSLRLAGVVEQYF
CDR3 DNA: TGTGCCAGCAGCTTACGACTAGCGGGGGTAGTCGAGCAGTACTTC

clone size: -
V gene: TRBV28
J gene: TRBJ2-5
D gene: TRBD2
CDR3 protein: CASSLLIAGGETQYF
CDR3 DNA: TGTGCCAGCAGTTTATTAATAGCGGGAGGGGAGACCCAGTACTTC

clone size: -
V gene: TRBV5-6
J gene: TRBJ2-7
D gene: -
CDR3 protein: CASSLGARDEQYF
CDR3 DNA: TGTGCCAGCAGCTTGGGAGCCAGGGACGAGCAGTACTTC

clone size: -
V gene: TRBV6-5
J gene: TRBJ2-1
D gene: -
CDR3 protein: CASSPLSYNEQFF
CDR3 DNA: TGTGCCAGCAGTCCCCTTTCATACAATGAGCAGTTCTTC

clone size: -
V gene: TRBV28
J gene: TRBJ1-2
D gene: -
CDR3 protein: CASSLREQGFYGYTF
CDR3 DNA: TGTGCCAGCAGTTTAAGGGAACAGGGATTCTATGGCTACACCTTC

clone size: -
V gene: TRBV27
J gene: TRBJ1-1
D gene: -
CDR3 protein: CASTVRGGFTEAFF
CDR3 DNA: TGTGCCAGCACGGTGCGGGGGGGCTTTACTGAAGCTTTCTTT

clone size: -
V gene: TRBV11-2
J gene: TRBJ2-7
D gene: -
CDR3 protein: CASSLQLRLNAPYEQYF
CDR3 DNA: TGTGCCAGCAGCTTACAGCTCAGGCTCAACGCCCCCTACGAGCAGTACTTC

clone size: -
V gene: TRBV18
J gene: TRBJ2-2
D gene: TRBD1
CDR3 protein: CASSRGQVKDTGELFF
CDR3 DNA: TGTGCCAGCTCGCGTGGACAGGTGAAGGACACCGGGGAGCTGTTTTTT

clone size: -
V gene: TRBV21-1
J gene: TRBJ2-1
D gene: -
CDR3 protein: CASSSYIAHSDNEQFF
CDR3 DNA: TGTGCCAGCAGCTCCTATATAGCCCATTCCGACAATGAGCAGTTCTTC

clone size: -
V gene: TRBV7-9
J gene: TRBJ2-1
D gene: TRBD2
CDR3 protein: CASSTRGAQYNEQFF
CDR3 DNA: TGTGCCAGCAGCACGCGGGGGGCCCAATACAATGAGCAGTTCTTC

clone size: once
V gene: TRBV28
J gene: TRBJ1-5
D gene: TRBD1
CDR3 protein: CASSLVTGEGGQPQHF
CDR3 DNA: TGTGCCAGCAGTTTGGTTACAGGGGAGGGGGGGCAGCCCCAGCATTTT

clone size: few
V gene: TRBV5-1
J gene: TRBJ2-7
D gene: -
CDR3 protein: CASRKAGFFHEQYF
CDR3 DNA: TGCGCCAGCAGAAAAGCGGGTTTCTTCCACGAGCAGTACTTC